This T cell receptor (beta chain) was retrieved from a study of cytomegalovirus exposure and HLA in healthy donors. Study findings and constraints: Later analysis suggested most CMV-associated TCR beta chains were HLA-restricted. Reports showed the classifier diagnosing cytomegalovirus status with high specificity and sensitivity. Being indistinguishable, some V segments were excluded, TRBV6-2 and TRBV6-3 among them. Associated with cytomegalovirus, according to the listing, were some 180 TCR beta chains.

PCR amplification relied on 60 Vbeta primers (plus 13 Jbeta primers). Clones were sequenced by immunoSEQ multiplex PCR, and TCRdb holds only the in-frame ones, with some missing. The sample lists tens of thousands of clones, around 77% seen once, with approximately 3.4% in the top ten. A few counts support this clone. What it recognizes is unknown. Germline CDR1 SGHKS, CDR2 YYEKEE (reference sequence). V lost 1 base to trimming and J lost 3 bases; unmatched junction nucleotides: 9. This CDR3 has 18 amino acids. The J gene is TRBJ2-2, the V gene TRBV5-5; 10 bases are shared with TRBD1. Sequenced: PBMCs. This sequence was found in a woman aged 40 to 50 in good health and CMV-seropositive. CDR3 loop: CASSLIPTGGSDTGELFF. CDR3 nucleotides: TGTGCCAGCAGCTTGATTCCGACAGGGGGCAGTGACACCGGGGAGCTGTTTTTT.